This TCR beta chain was sequenced in a study of T-cell memory formation after mild COVID-19. In the study overall: TCR clusters were largely donor specific.

A note on this clonotype: Its antigen is unidentified.

Study conclusions and caveats: CD4+ contracting clones lay mainly in CM and EM, CD8+ ones in EMRA.

From 5'RACE with constant-segment primers came TCR alpha and TCR beta cDNA libraries that carried sample barcodes and UMIs. TCRdb reprocessed the 5' RACE reads via MiXCR and lists one record per CDR3 protein. The sample contains under 150,000 distinct CDR3 sequences, 20% to 25% of which appear only once. The CDR3 spans 12 residues. V lost 6 bases and J 3 bases, leaving 8 bases between the germline ends. The V gene's germline CDR1 is SGHTA and CDR2 FQGNSA. This receptor was identified in a man between 18 and 29 years old who had mild COVID-19 (a few samples of this study predate the infection). Cell type and time point are not known. This chain links TRBV7-2 with TRBJ1-2; no definite D call. The sample comprised PBMCs or a T cell subset sorted from them (not recorded which). DNA for the CDR3: TGTGCCAGCAGATCCGAGGACTATGGCTACACCTTC. Its translation: CASRSEDYGYTF.